These T cell receptor beta chains were read from a single sample in a study of T-cell memory formation after mild COVID-19. TCRdb processed the 5' RACE reads anew with MiXCR; each CDR3 protein has one entry. The table has approximately 210,000 distinct CDR3 sequences, 15% to 20% seen once; the top ten hold about 2.4%. Material for sequencing was PBMCs or a T cell subset sorted from them (not recorded which). These receptors came from an adult woman who had mild COVID-19 (a few samples of this study predate the infection). Cell type and time point are not known. The conserved cysteine and the conserved F or W are not part of the CDR3 here. Each record gives: V gene, J gene, CDR3 protein.

>TRBV5-1|TRBJ2-1
ASSLLDPGDEQF
>TRBV24-1|TRBJ2-3
ATSDPLAPSTDTQY
>TRBV9|TRBJ2-2
ASSGGQGLGTGELF
>TRBV7-3|TRBJ2-7
ASSSVASYEQY
>TRBV5-1|TRBJ1-4
ASRGTGGPNEKLF
>TRBV6-6|TRBJ2-7
ASTAGQGNSYEQY
>TRBV5-1|TRBJ2-2
ASSSPGLRSTGELF
>TRBV12-3/TRBV12-4|TRBJ2-4
ASSYPGKKNIQY
>TRBV7-2|TRBJ1-6
ASSSLQGNSPLH
>TRBV5-1|TRBJ2-2
ASSLGQTATGELF
>TRBV20-1|TRBJ1-1
SDRWGGAATEAF
>TRBV5-1|TRBJ1-2
ASREGPQSNYGYT
>TRBV9|TRBJ2-7
ASSVSTGSYEQY
>TRBV29-1|TRBJ1-1
SGTQGRTEAF
>TRBV5-1|TRBJ2-7
ASSLERGAYEQY